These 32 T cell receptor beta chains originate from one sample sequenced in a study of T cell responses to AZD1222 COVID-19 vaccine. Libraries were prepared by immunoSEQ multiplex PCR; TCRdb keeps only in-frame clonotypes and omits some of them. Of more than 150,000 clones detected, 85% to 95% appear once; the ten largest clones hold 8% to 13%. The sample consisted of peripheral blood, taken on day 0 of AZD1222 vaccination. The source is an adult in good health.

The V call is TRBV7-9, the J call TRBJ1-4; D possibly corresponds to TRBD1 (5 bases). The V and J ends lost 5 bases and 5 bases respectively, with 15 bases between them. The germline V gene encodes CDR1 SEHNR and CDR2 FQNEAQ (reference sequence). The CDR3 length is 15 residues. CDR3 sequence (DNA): TGTGCCAGCAGCACCCGGACGGGACGAAATGAAAAACTGTTTTTT. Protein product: CASSTRTGRNEKLFF.

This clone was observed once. The CDR3: CASSEARLLYTF. The CDR3 region has the DNA TGTGCCAGCAGTGAAGCACGGTTACTCTACACCTTC. The V gene is TRBV2, the J gene TRBJ1-2; the D is unclear. Looked up from germline, CDR1 is SNHLY and CDR2 is FYNNEI. Trimming shortened V by 0 bases and J by 10 bases, and 9 bases separated the two germline ends. This CDR3 contains 12 residues.

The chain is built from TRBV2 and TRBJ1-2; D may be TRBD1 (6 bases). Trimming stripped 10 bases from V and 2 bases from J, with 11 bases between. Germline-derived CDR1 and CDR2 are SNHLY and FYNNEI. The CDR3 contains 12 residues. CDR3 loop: CAITGLNYGYTF. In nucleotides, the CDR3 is TGTGCCATCACAGGGCTAAACTATGGCTACACCTTC.

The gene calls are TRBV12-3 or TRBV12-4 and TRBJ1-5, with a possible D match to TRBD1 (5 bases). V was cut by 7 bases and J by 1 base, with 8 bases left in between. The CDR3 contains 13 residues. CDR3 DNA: TGTGCCAGCAAAGGGGTGAGCAATCAGCCCCAGCATTTT. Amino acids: CASKGVSNQPQHF.

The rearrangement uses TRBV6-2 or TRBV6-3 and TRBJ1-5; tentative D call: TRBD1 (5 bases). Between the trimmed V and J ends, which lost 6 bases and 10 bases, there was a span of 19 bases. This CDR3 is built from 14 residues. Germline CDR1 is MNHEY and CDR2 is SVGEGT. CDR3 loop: CASSHTQGTGPQHF. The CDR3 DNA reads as TGTGCCAGCAGCCACACTCAGGGAACCGGCCCCCAGCATTTT.

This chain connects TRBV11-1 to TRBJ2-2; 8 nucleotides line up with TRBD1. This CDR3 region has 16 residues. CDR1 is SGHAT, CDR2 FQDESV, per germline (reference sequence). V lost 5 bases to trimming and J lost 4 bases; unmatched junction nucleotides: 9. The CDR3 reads CASSARDRRFTGELFF. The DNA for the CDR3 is TGTGCCAGCAGCGCTAGGGACAGGCGGTTCACCGGGGAGCTGTTTTTT.

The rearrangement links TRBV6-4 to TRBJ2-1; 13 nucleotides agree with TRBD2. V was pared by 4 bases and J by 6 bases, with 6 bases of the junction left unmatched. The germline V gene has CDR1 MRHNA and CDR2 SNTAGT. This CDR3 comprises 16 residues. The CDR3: CASSAHTSGGANEQFF. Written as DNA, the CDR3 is TGTGCCAGCAGTGCCCACACTAGCGGGGGGGCCAATGAGCAGTTCTTC.

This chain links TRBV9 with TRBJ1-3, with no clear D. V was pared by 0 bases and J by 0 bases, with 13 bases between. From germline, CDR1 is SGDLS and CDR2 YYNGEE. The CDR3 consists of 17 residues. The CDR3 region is CASSVGLGITSGNTIYF. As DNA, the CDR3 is TGTGCCAGCAGCGTAGGATTAGGGATTACCTCTGGAAACACCATATATTTT.

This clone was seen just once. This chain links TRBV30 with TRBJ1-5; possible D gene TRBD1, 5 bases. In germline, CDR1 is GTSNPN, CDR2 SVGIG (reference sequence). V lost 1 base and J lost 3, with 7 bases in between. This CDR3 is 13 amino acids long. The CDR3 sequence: CAWSGQINQPQHF. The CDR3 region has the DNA TGTGCCTGGAGTGGACAGATCAATCAGCCCCAGCATTTT. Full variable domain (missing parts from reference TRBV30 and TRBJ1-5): SQTIHQWPATLVQPVGSPLSLECTVEGTSNPNLYWYRQAAGRGLQLLFYSVGIGQISSEVPQNLSASRPQDRQFILSSKKLLLSDSGFYLCAWSGQINQPQHFGDGTRLSIL.

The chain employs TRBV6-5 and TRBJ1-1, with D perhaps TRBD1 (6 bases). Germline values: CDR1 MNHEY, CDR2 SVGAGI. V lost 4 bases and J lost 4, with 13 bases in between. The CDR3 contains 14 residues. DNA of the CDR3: TGTGCCAGCAGTTCTCCCCAAGGGGGCACTGAAGCTTTCTTT. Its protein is CASSSPQGGTEAFF.

The CDR3 spells CASSQSVNLVSREEYGYTF. CDR3 DNA sequence: TGTGCCAGCAGCCAATCGGTTAATTTAGTGTCCCGCGAGGAATATGGCTACACCTTC. The chain is built from TRBV3-1 (or the pseudogene TRBV3-2) and TRBJ1-2; unclear D gene. The germline gives CDR1 LGHDT, CDR2 YNNKEL (reference sequence). V was pared by 2 bases and J by 5 bases, with 27 bases between. The CDR3 has 19 amino acids.

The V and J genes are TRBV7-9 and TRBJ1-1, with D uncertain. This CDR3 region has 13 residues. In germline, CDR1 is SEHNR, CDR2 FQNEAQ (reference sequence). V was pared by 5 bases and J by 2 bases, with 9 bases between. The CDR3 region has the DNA TGTGCCAGCAGCCGGGATTTTAACACTGAAGCTTTCTTT. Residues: CASSRDFNTEAFF.

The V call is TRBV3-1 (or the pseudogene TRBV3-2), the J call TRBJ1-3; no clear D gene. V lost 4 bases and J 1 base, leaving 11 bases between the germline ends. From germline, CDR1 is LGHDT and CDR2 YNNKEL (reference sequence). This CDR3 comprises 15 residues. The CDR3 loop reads CASSPGPLSGNTIYF. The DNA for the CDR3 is TGTGCCAGCAGCCCAGGACCGCTGTCTGGAAACACCATATATTTT.

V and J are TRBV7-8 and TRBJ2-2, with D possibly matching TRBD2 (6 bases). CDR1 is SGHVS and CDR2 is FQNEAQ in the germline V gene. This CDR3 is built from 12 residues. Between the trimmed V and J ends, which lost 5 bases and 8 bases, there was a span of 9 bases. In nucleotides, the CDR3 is TGTGCCAGCAGCGGGAGGCTTGGGGAGCTGTTTTTT. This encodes CASSGRLGELFF.

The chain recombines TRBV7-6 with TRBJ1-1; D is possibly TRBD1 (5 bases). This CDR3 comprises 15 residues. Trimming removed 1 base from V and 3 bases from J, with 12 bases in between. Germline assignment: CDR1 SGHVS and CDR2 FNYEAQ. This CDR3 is CASSLVGLGDTEAFF. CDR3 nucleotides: TGTGCCAGCAGCTTAGTGGGGTTAGGGGACACTGAAGCTTTCTTT.

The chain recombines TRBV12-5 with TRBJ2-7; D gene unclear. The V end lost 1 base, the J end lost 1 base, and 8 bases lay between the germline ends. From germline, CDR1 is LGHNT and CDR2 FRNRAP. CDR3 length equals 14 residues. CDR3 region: CASGLARSSYEQYF. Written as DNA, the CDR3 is TGTGCTAGTGGTTTGGCCAGGAGTTCCTACGAGCAGTACTTC.

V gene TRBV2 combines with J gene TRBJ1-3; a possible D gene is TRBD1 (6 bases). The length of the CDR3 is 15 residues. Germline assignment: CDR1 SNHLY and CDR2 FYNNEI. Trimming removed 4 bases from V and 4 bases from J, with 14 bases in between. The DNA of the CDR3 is TGTGCCAGCAGTGTTATACAGGGCCGAGGAAACACCATATATTTT. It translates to CASSVIQGRGNTIYF.

The CDR3 DNA follows: TGTGCCACCAGTGAAAGTGGGGAGGCAGCGCAGTATTTT. Translated: CATSESGEAAQYF. The rearrangement links TRBV24-1 to TRBJ2-3; possibly TRBD2 for D (6 bases). Per germline, CDR1 KGHDR and CDR2 SFDVKD. V lost 4 bases, J lost 10 bases, and 14 bases lay in between. The CDR3 extends over 13 amino acids.

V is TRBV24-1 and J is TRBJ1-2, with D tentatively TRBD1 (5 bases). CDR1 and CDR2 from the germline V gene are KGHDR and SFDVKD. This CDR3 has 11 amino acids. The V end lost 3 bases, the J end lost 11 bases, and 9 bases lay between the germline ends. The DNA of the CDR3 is TGTGCCACCAGTGATCAGACAGAGTACACCTTC. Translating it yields CATSDQTEYTF.

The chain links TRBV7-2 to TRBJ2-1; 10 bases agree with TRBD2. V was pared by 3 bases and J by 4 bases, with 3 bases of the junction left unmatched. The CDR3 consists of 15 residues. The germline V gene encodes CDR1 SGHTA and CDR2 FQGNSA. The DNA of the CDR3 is TGTGCCAGCAGCTTTAGCGGGGGGTCGTACAATGAGCAGTTCTTC. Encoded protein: CASSFSGGSYNEQFF.

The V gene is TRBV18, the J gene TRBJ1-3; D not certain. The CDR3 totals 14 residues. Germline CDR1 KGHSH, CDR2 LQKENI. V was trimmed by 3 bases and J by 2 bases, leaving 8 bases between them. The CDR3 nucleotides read TGTGCCAGCTCACCGCCTCATACTGGAAACACCATATATTTT. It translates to CASSPPHTGNTIYF.

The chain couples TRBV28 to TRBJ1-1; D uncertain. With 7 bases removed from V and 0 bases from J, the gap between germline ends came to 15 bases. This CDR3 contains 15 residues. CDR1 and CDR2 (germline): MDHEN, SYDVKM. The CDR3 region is CASKPPRMMNTEAFF. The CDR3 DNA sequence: TGTGCCAGCAAGCCCCCTCGGATGATGAACACTGAAGCTTTCTTT.

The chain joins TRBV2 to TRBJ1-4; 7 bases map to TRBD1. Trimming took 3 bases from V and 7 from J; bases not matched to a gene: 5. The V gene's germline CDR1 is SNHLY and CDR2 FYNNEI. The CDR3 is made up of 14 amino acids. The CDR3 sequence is CASSDGTEGEKLFF. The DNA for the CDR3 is TGTGCCAGCAGTGATGGGACAGAGGGTGAAAAACTGTTTTTT.

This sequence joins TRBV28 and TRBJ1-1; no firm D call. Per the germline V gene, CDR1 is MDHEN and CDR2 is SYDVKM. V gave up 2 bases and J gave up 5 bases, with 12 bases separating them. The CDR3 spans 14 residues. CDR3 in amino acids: CASSLQPAGTEAFF. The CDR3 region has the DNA TGTGCCAGCAGTTTACAACCGGCCGGGACTGAAGCTTTCTTT.

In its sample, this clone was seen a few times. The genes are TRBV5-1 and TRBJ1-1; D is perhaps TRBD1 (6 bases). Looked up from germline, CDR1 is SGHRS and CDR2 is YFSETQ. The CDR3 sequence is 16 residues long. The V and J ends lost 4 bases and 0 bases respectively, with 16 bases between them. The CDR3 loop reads CASSPVGGQMNTEAFF. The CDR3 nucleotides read TGCGCCAGCAGCCCGGTTGGGGGGCAAATGAACACTGAAGCTTTCTTT.

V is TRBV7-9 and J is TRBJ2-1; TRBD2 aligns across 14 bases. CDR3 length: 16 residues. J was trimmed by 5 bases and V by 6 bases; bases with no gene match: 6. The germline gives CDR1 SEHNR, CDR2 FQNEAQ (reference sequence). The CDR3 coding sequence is TGTGCCAGCAGTTCTGGGACTAGCGGGGGTAACAATGAGCAGTTCTTC. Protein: CASSSGTSGGNNEQFF.

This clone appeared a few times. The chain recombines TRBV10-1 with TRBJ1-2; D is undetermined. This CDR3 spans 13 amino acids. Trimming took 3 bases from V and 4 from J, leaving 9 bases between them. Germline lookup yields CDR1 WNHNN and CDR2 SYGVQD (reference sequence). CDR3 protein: CASSENTSYGYTF. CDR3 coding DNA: TGCGCCAGCAGTGAAAACACGAGCTATGGCTACACCTTC.

The CDR3 protein is CATRPGGKSDRLYEQYV. CDR3 sequence (DNA): TGTGCCACCAGACCGGGGGGGAAATCGGACAGACTATACGAGCAGTACGTC. The chain links TRBV24-1 to TRBJ2-7; TRBD2 agrees at 8 bases. The CDR3 has 17 amino acids. From germline, CDR1 is KGHDR and CDR2 SFDVKD. The junction had 17 bases not matched to a gene; V was cut back by 7 bases and J by 4 bases.

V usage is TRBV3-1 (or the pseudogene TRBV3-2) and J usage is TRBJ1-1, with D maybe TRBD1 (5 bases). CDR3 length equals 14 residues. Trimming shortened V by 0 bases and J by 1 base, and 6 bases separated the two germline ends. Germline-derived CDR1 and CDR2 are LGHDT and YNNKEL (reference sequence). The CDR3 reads CASSQDQGNTEAFF. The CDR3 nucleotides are TGTGCCAGCAGCCAAGACCAGGGGAACACTGAAGCTTTCTTT.

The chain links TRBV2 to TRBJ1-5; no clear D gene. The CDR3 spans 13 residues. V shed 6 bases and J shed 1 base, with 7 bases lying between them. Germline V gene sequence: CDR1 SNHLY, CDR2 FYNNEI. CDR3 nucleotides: TGTGCCAGCAGAAAGGACAGCAATCAGCCCCAGCATTTT. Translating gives CASRKDSNQPQHF. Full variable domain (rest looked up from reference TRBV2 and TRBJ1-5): EPEVTQTPSHQVTQMGQEVILRCVPISNHLYFYWYRQILGQKVEFLVSFYNNEISEKSEIFDDQFSVERPDGSNFTLKIRSTKLEDSAMYFCASRKDSNQPQHFGDGTRLSIL.

The CDR3: CASSSRRTGMVNSPLHF. The CDR3 nucleotides read TGTGCCAGCAGCAGCAGGCGGACAGGCATGGTGAATTCACCCCTCCACTTT. The chain is built from TRBV5-6 and TRBJ1-6; 7 bases match TRBD1. Germline lookup yields CDR1 SGHDT and CDR2 YYEEEE. This CDR3 contains 17 residues. V shed 4 bases and J 7 bases; nucleotides not matched to a gene: 14. The full variable domain, its missing parts supplied by reference TRBV5-6 and TRBJ1-6, is DAGVTQSPTHLIKTRGQQVTLRCSPKSGHDTVSWYQQALGQGPQFIFQYYEEEERQRGNFPDRFSGHQFPNYSSELNVNALLLGDSALYLCASSSRRTGMVNSPLHFGNGTRLTVT.

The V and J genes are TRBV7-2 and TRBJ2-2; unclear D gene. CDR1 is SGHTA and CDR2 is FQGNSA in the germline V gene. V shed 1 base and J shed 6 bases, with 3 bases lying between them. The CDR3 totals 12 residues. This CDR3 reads CASSLGAGELFF. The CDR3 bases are TGTGCCAGCAGCTTAGGGGCCGGGGAGCTGTTTTTT.